The entry below describes one T cell receptor beta chain. Germline V gene lookup returns CDR1 LGHNA and CDR2 YNFKEQ. The ends lost 0 bases at V and 4 bases at J; junction bases unmatched: 12. The CDR3 has 18 residues. This entry is derived from a study of blood T cells in healthy people across ages. Using a J-beta primer mix together with a sample-barcoded 5' primer, a second PCR was run for roughly 7 to 12 cycles. TCRdb re-called the 5' RACE reads with MiXCR, one entry per CDR3 protein. The table lists 1.4 million to 1.5 million distinct CDR3 sequences, around 39% of them singletons. The source of this sequence is a woman younger than 35 in good health. The sequenced material came from blood. The rearrangement joins TRBV4-2 to TRBJ2-3; 8 bases match TRBD1. CDR3 protein: CASSQETEGQGLPDTQYF. CDR3 DNA sequence: TGTGCCAGCAGCCAAGAAACCGAAGGACAGGGACTTCCAGATACGCAGTATTTT.